Judged by abundance, the clone carrying this T cell receptor beta chain is medium-sized. Its target is not known. This sample is drawn from a study of T cell repertoires in cytomegalovirus infection. About the research overall: Indicated by public TCR beta signatures were CMV infection and matching HLA type.

CDR3 size: 13 residues. Germline lookup yields CDR1 KGHDR and CDR2 SFDVKD. Trimming removed 11 bases at V and 0 bases at J, with 10 bases between. TCRdb independently ran MiXCR on the reads; one entry per CDR3 protein. The sample holds roughly 69,000 distinct CDR3 sequences, about 26% seen once. Points from the study as a whole: The ex vivo response was dominated by HLA-C-restricted CMV-specific TCR beta clonotypes. CMV carriers having the relevant HLA were flagged by cumulative public TCR beta family frequency.

The sequencing used CD8+ T cells from cultured PBMCs, collected from culture after CMV antigen stimulation. The chain recombines TRBV24-1 with TRBJ1-3; D is unresolved. This receptor was obtained from a human donor in good health (CMV status not recorded). Some clones in this sample may be carry-over from other donors' samples. The CDR3 DNA sequence: TGTGCCATCTCCCCCCGCTCTGGAAACACCATATATTTT. It encodes CAISPRSGNTIYF.